This T cell receptor beta chain stems from a study of identical twins listed by TCRdb under 2016. For context, the study as a whole: To test whether fetal clonotypes persist, the study used deep sequencing on TCR alpha and beta repertoires from monozygotic twins, unrelated adults of various ages, and cord blood. To rule out contamination, replicate twin experiments were performed at different times with different library preparation protocols.

The CDR3 goes from the cysteine to the phenylalanine over 16 residues. The sequence is cut down to CDR3 DNA, 48 bases in frame from base 1. V sheds 0 bases and J sheds 2 bases, leaving 8 bases between their ends. The germline V gene gives CDR1 as ENHRY and CDR2 as SYGVKD. Every donor in the study was a healthy Caucasian. This clonotype was seen more than once but under ten times. Its antigen is unknown. No clone much larger than this one lies a single base away; base qualities are absent. Here is what the overall study found, with its caveats: Abundant cord blood beta clonotypes had fewer insertions, young adult naive repertoires showed a similar but weaker trend, and memory repertoires showed no such trend. In monozygotic twins, recombination models systematically underestimated out-of-frame TCR alpha sharing, but the models matched the sharing seen between unrelated individuals. Because the same donors could not be followed over many years, the conclusions relied on cross-sectional statistical analysis. Invariant T cells such as MAIT and iNKT could partly confound zero-insertion analyses, although diverse VJ usage argued against such confounding for most clonotypes. Excess twin sharing in beta out-of-frame sequences was weaker because fewer shared sequences lowered the signal-to-noise ratio. Compared with coincidental sharing between unrelated individuals, an excess of low generation-probability sequences was observed among out-of-frame TCR alpha sequences shared between twins.

Library preparation employed 5' RACE. Reads for this sample came from an Illumina HiSeq 2000. A universal primer binding site was added through template switching, and the final cDNA carried a unique molecular identifier so that TCR cDNA molecules could be counted accurately. First-strand cDNA for TCR alpha and beta chains was synthesized from specific primers in the conserved constant-segment region. To control for contamination, every cDNA library was double barcoded, receiving both a SMART-Mk sample barcode and Illumina barcodes. TruSeq adapter sequences, together with Illumina sample barcodes, were added in two successive PCR steps. Sequencing of the TCR alpha and beta cDNA libraries was done on the Illumina HiSeq platform using custom primers. For the original study's pipeline: MiGEC was used to process raw reads and extract unique molecular identifiers, and MiXCR was used to find CDR3 positions. For each individual, recombination models were inferred using an EM algorithm with the repgenHMM and IGoR tools. The analysis of shared clonotypes was done with the tcR package in R, with sharing normalized by the product of cloneset sizes. To study raw recombination free of thymic and clonal selection effects, out-of-frame nonproductive sequences were analyzed. Using fastp at Q25 and MiXCR, TCRdb reprocessed the public reads and kept productive beta chains. Under each unique CDR3 protein, matching rows form one entry showing the most common genes and DNA. It is TCRdb's table, rather than the study itself, that gives the V and J calls and clone size. A total of about 1.7 million distinct CDR3 sequences appear in this sample, around 29% of them only once. The ten largest clones add up to approximately 0.29% of the sample.

Source material: cord blood. This TCR was recovered from a newborn girl in good health. The chain joins TRBV10-3 to TRBJ2-6; no D segment can be confidently identified. The DNA reads as follows: TGTGCCATCAGTGAGTCGTGGCGACCTGGGGCCAACGTCCTGACTTTC. This sequence encodes CAISESWRPGANVLTF.